This is a list of T cell receptor beta chains from one sample in a study of T cell repertoires in cytomegalovirus infection. Antigens of these TCRs are unknown. TCRdb re-derived calls from the reads in MiXCR, one entry per CDR3 protein. The data contain about 920,000 distinct CDR3 sequences, approximately 31% of them seen just once; the ten biggest clones take up about an eighth. The specimen comprised cultured CD8+ T cells from PBMCs, sampled from culture after CMV antigen stimulation. The receptors originated from a human donor in good health (CMV status not recorded). Some clones in this sample may be carry-over from other donors' samples. Both conserved end residues are part of each CDR3. D genes are given only for firm matches. The size of a clone is reported for some rows only, either as once, few or many, or as a class for expanded clones.

clone_size | j_call | d_call | v_call | cdr3_aa | cdr3_nt
many | TRBJ1-1 | NA | TRBV7-2 | CASIGGERTEAFF | TGTGCCAGCATTGGGGGGGAGCGCACTGAAGCTTTCTTT
many | TRBJ1-1 | NA | TRBV7-6 | CASSLAKGTEAFF | TGTGCCAGCAGCTTAGCGAAGGGCACTGAAGCTTTCTTT
many | TRBJ2-3 | TRBD2 | TRBV12-3/TRBV12-4 | CASSPRGTSGWAGTDTQYF | TGTGCCAGCAGTCCACGGGGGACTAGCGGGTGGGCGGGCACAGATACGCAGTATTTT
few | TRBJ2-7 | TRBD2 | TRBV5-5 | CASSSIRGGGYEQYF | TGTGCCAGCAGCTCGATTAGGGGCGGGGGCTACGAGCAGTACTTC
few | TRBJ1-2 | NA | TRBV6-5 | CASSSNFGGLYGYTF | TGTGCCAGCAGTTCTAACTTCGGGGGCCTCTATGGCTACACCTTC
NA | TRBJ1-5 | NA | TRBV6-1 | CASRGGLSNQPQHF | TGTGCCAGCAGGGGGGGGCTAAGCAATCAGCCCCAGCATTTT
NA | TRBJ2-3 | TRBD2 | TRBV3-1 | CASSQRTRPADTQYF | TGTGCCAGCAGCCAAAGGACTAGACCCGCAGATACGCAGTATTTT
few | TRBJ2-1 | TRBD2 | TRBV6-5 | CASSYSPSGGFHEQFF | TGTGCCAGCAGTTACTCCCCTAGCGGGGGTTTTCATGAGCAGTTCTTC
NA | TRBJ1-6 | NA | TRBV10-3 | CAISANDRDYNSPLHF | TGTGCCATCAGTGCAAATGACCGGGATTATAATTCACCCCTCCACTTT
few | TRBJ1-1 | NA | TRBV6-8 | CASSYSMAVGGEAFF | TGTGCCAGCAGTTACTCGATGGCAGTCGGAGGTGAAGCTTTCTTT
NA | TRBJ2-1 | TRBD2 | TRBV15 | CATSRGASGGWYNEQFF | TGTGCCACCAGCAGAGGGGCTAGCGGGGGATGGTACAATGAGCAGTTCTTC
few | TRBJ2-1 | NA | TRBV20-1 | CSARDWASSPEQFF | TGCAGTGCTAGAGATTGGGCTAGCAGCCCTGAGCAGTTCTTC
many | TRBJ2-5 | TRBD1 | TRBV27 | CASSQGATQYF | TGTGCCAGCAGTCAGGGGGCAACCCAGTACTTC
few | TRBJ2-3 | NA | TRBV27 | CASSPTSSHNTQYF | TGTGCCAGCAGTCCAACTAGTTCCCATAATACGCAGTATTTT
NA | TRBJ2-5 | TRBD1 | TRBV3-1 | CASSPQTTGGWETQYF | TGTGCCAGCAGCCCTCAGACAACAGGGGGTTGGGAGACCCAGTACTTC
NA | TRBJ2-7 | TRBD1 | TRBV6-1 | CASSERGDRGLSYEQYF | TGTGCCAGCAGTGAAAGGGGGGACAGGGGCTTATCTTACGAGCAGTACTTC
NA | TRBJ1-2 | NA | TRBV10-3 | CAITGGSYGYTF | TGTGCCATCACCGGGGGGAGCTATGGCTACACCTTC
many | TRBJ1-6 | NA | TRBV7-2 | CASSPAGNSPLHF | TGTGCCAGCAGCCCAGCGGGTAATTCACCCCTCCACTTT
few | TRBJ2-3 | TRBD2 | TRBV4-2 | CASSQVPSGGGSTDTQYF | TGTGCCAGCAGCCAAGTCCCTAGCGGGGGAGGGTCCACAGATACGCAGTATTTT
many | TRBJ1-6 | NA | TRBV7-6 | CASSLASGGTYNSPLHF | TGTGCCAGCAGCTTAGCGTCGGGGGGCACCTATAATTCACCCCTCCACTTT
NA | TRBJ2-3 | TRBD2 | TRBV27 | CASSLLNPGLAGLTSSTDTQYF | TGTGCCAGCAGTTTACTTAATCCGGGACTAGCGGGGTTAACTTCTAGCACAGATACGCAGTATTTT
once | TRBJ2-7 | NA | TRBV14 | CASSQGVGADPISYEQYF | TGTGCCAGCAGCCAAGGGGTCGGAGCGGACCCGATCTCCTACGAGCAGTACTTC
NA | TRBJ2-1 | TRBD2 | TRBV20-1 | CSAQAGGPINEQFF | TGCAGTGCCCAAGCGGGGGGGCCGATAAATGAGCAGTTCTTC
few | TRBJ2-2 | NA | TRBV4-1 | CASSQDAGRSNTGELFF | TGCGCCAGCAGCCAAGACGCCGGACGCTCGAACACCGGGGAGCTGTTTTTT
NA | TRBJ2-1 | NA | TRBV7-3 | CASSLKSASEQFF | TGTGCCAGCAGCTTAAAATCAGCGAGTGAGCAGTTCTTC
few | TRBJ1-1 | NA | TRBV6-5 | CASRATVNTEAFF | TGTGCCAGCAGGGCGACAGTGAACACTGAAGCTTTCTTT
few | TRBJ2-3 | NA | TRBV28 | CASSSPYSSSTDTQYF | TGTGCCAGCAGTTCTCCCTACAGTTCTAGCACAGATACGCAGTATTTT
NA | TRBJ2-7 | TRBD1 | TRBV27 | CASSFASGGQYEQYF | TGTGCCAGCAGTTTCGCTTCAGGGGGTCAATACGAGCAGTACTTC
NA | TRBJ2-1 | NA | TRBV10-3 | CAISPGTREPGEQFF | TGTGCCATCAGTCCCGGGACCCGGGAACCAGGGGAGCAGTTCTTC
NA | TRBJ2-2 | NA | TRBV27 | CASGYRGNTGELFF | TGTGCCAGCGGCTATAGGGGCAACACCGGGGAGCTGTTTTTT
few | TRBJ2-7 | NA | TRBV5-8 | CASSTLLEQYF | TGTGCCAGCAGCACCCTCCTCGAGCAGTACTTC
few | TRBJ2-2 | NA | TRBV15 | CATSRDTGELFF | TGTGCCACCAGCAGAGACACCGGGGAGCTGTTTTTT
few | TRBJ2-2 | TRBD2 | TRBV11-2 | CASSPQSGGTGELFF | TGTGCCAGCAGCCCCCAGAGCGGGGGTACCGGGGAGCTGTTTTTT
NA | TRBJ1-5 | NA | TRBV19 | CASSPYSGSNQPQHF | TGTGCCAGTAGCCCTTATTCGGGTAGCAATCAGCCCCAGCATTTT
NA | TRBJ2-3 | NA | TRBV6-6 | CASSYGGTTDTQYF | TGTGCCAGCAGTTACGGCGGGACCACAGATACGCAGTATTTT
NA | TRBJ2-1 | NA | TRBV7-9 | CASSLGTAGEQFF | TGTGCCAGCAGCTTGGGGACGGCGGGTGAGCAGTTCTTC
few | TRBJ1-5 | TRBD1 | TRBV23-1 | CASSRLWGARAGTVNQPQHF | TGCGCCAGCAGTCGCCTTTGGGGGGCGCGCGCCGGGACAGTCAATCAGCCCCAGCATTTT
NA | TRBJ2-5 | NA | TRBV10-3 | CAISEFRQETKETQYF | TGTGCCATCAGTGAGTTCCGCCAGGAGACGAAAGAGACCCAGTACTTC
NA | TRBJ2-2 | TRBD1 | TRBV28 | CASSSYPGTGATTGELFF | TGTGCCAGCAGTTCCTACCCCGGGACAGGGGCCACCACCGGGGAGCTGTTTTTT
NA | TRBJ2-2 | TRBD1 | TRBV4-1 | CASSPGKGATGELFF | TGCGCCAGCAGCCCCGGAAAGGGGGCCACCGGGGAGCTGTTTTTT
many | TRBJ2-3 | NA | TRBV7-2 | CASSFPRRLADTQYF | TGTGCCAGCAGCTTTCCCCGGCGGCTGGCAGATACGCAGTATTTT
few | TRBJ2-2 | TRBD2 | TRBV29-1 | CSVWGGSGELFF | TGCAGCGTTTGGGGGGGATCCGGGGAGCTGTTTTTT
NA | TRBJ1-1 | TRBD1 | TRBV7-9 | CASSPQTGAENTEAFF | TGTGCCAGCAGCCCCCAGACAGGGGCGGAGAACACTGAAGCTTTCTTT
few | TRBJ1-5 | NA | TRBV15 | CATSRAGVSQPQHF | TGTGCCACCAGCAGAGCTGGGGTATCTCAGCCCCAGCATTTT
NA | TRBJ2-5 | TRBD2 | TRBV7-8 | CASSLENPAGARETQYF | TGTGCCAGCAGCTTAGAAAATCCAGCGGGGGCCCGAGAGACCCAGTACTTC
NA | TRBJ1-1 | TRBD1 | TRBV7-6 | CASSTSRDRGIMSTEAFF | TGTGCCAGCAGCACTTCACGGGACAGGGGCATAATGAGCACTGAAGCTTTCTTT
NA | TRBJ2-7 | NA | TRBV3-1 | CASSLGTFNYEQYF | TGTGCCAGCAGCCTCGGGACCTTTAACTACGAGCAGTACTTC
many | TRBJ2-3 | TRBD2 | TRBV7-9 | CASPPGTSTLRPGDTQYF | TGTGCCTCCCCCCCCGGGACTAGCACCCTCCGACCCGGAGATACGCAGTATTTT
NA | TRBJ2-7 | NA | TRBV25-1 | CASSEYGYEQYF | TGTGCCAGCAGTGAATATGGCTACGAGCAGTACTTC
NA | TRBJ2-1 | NA | TRBV6-2/TRBV6-3 | CASSYMGGREQFF | TGTGCCAGCAGTTACATGGGGGGCCGGGAGCAGTTCTTC
few | TRBJ2-4 | NA | TRBV5-5 | CASSLGFLEFF | TGTGCCAGCAGTTTAGGGTTCCTTGAGTTTTTC
few | TRBJ1-1 | TRBD1 | TRBV7-9 | CASSPPRTGSEAFF | TGTGCCAGCAGCCCTCCTAGGACAGGGTCTGAAGCTTTCTTT
few | TRBJ2-1 | TRBD2 | TRBV27 | CASTVLGGGGFYNEQFF | TGTGCCAGCACCGTTTTAGGAGGCGGGGGGTTCTACAATGAGCAGTTCTTC
few | TRBJ1-1 | NA | TRBV7-6 | CASSHGGASEAFF | TGTGCCAGCAGCCACGGTGGGGCGTCTGAAGCTTTCTTT
NA | TRBJ2-5 | NA | TRBV4-2 | CASSQQRGRETQYF | TGTGCCAGCAGCCAACAAAGGGGCCGGGAGACCCAGTACTTC
NA | TRBJ2-2 | NA | TRBV24-1 | CATSDSRIYTGELFF | TGTGCCACCAGTGATTCTAGAATTTACACCGGGGAGCTGTTTTTT
NA | TRBJ1-2 | TRBD1 | TRBV10-3 | CAISEGRSPGQDNYGYTF | TGTGCCATCAGTGAAGGCCGAAGTCCCGGACAGGATAACTATGGCTACACCTTC
few | TRBJ2-3 | NA | TRBV12-3/TRBV12-4 | CASLAGGTDTQYF | TGTGCCAGTTTAGCCGGGGGCACAGATACGCAGTATTTT
few | TRBJ2-5 | NA | TRBV28 | CASSLSLCPYF | TGTGCCAGCAGTTTAAGTCTATGCCCATACTTC